This TCR beta chain came from a study of T cell repertoires in cytomegalovirus infection. Study-level background: Recently identified HLA-C-restricted and well-studied HLA-B-restricted CMV epitopes were used. CMV infection plus the matching HLA type was flagged by public TCR beta signatures.

TCRdb re-derived calls from the reads in MiXCR, one entry per CDR3 protein. This table holds roughly 920,000 distinct CDR3 sequences, approximately 32% found once. Remarks on this clonotype: Its antigen is unidentified.

Overall study findings and caveats: Dominating the ex vivo response were TCR beta clonotypes that were CMV-specific and HLA-C-restricted. Of the TCR beta families, the public ones yielded a cumulative frequency that identified carriers of CMV plus the relevant HLA.

V lost 5 bases and J 6 bases, leaving 10 bases between the germline ends. CDR1 LNHDA and CDR2 SQIVND come from the germline V gene (reference sequence). The CDR3 sequence is 13 residues long. The sequence derives from a human donor in good health (CMV status not recorded). Some clones in this sample may be carry-over from other donors' samples. Sequenced material: cultured CD8+ T cells from PBMCs, taken from culture after CMV antigen stimulation. The chain uses TRBV19 and TRBJ2-2, with a possible D match to TRBD1 (5 bases). The DNA of the CDR3 is TGTGCCAGTAGTCCGACAGTTCCCGGGGAGCTGTTTTTT. Translation: CASSPTVPGELFF.